The 17 T cell receptor beta chains in this list originate from one sample, sequenced in a study of T cells in Graves' hyperthyroidism and ophthalmopathy. RNA transcripts were the template for amplifying TCR beta CDR3 regions. Carried out on the TCR CDR3, a first-round RT-PCR used the HTBI primer set. TCRdb processed the multiplex PCR reads anew with MiXCR; each CDR3 protein has one entry. In the table there are approximately 400,000 distinct CDR3 sequences, more than 15% of which are singletons. The sequencing sample was made of blood. The receptor source for this set is a woman under 30 with Graves' hyperthyroidism that later progressed to Graves' ophthalmopathy.

This clonotype was seen repeatedly, ten times or more. J is TRBJ2-5 and V is TRBV2; TRBD2 matches at 7 bases. Germline values: CDR1 SNHLY, CDR2 FYNNEI. The V and J ends lost 3 bases and 9 bases, in that order; junction bases with no gene match: 7. The CDR3 loop spans 13 amino acids. DNA of the CDR3: TGTGCCAGCAGTGATAGCGGGTGGGGGGCCCAGTACTTC. Amino acids: CASSDSGWGAQYF.

This clonotype occurred many times. The V call is TRBV6-2 or TRBV6-3, the J call TRBJ2-3; 9 bases are shared with TRBD2. The CDR3 consists of 19 residues. After removal of 0 bases from V and 3 bases from J, the junction contained 13 bases not matched to a gene. The germline gives CDR1 MNHEY, CDR2 SVGEGT. The CDR3: CASSYSIRDGLANTDTQYF. CDR3 coding DNA: TGTGCCAGCAGTTACTCGATAAGGGACGGACTAGCGAATACAGATACGCAGTATTTT.

This clonotype was observed at least ten times. The V and J genes are TRBV7-3 and TRBJ1-5; D call uncertain. V shed 4 bases and J shed 4 bases, with 11 bases lying between them. The germline gives CDR1 SGHTA, CDR2 FQGTGA. The CDR3 loop spans 14 amino acids. The CDR3 nucleotides are TGTGCCAGCAGCTCCAAACTCATAAATCAGCCCCAGCATTTT. This sequence encodes CASSSKLINQPQHF. The full variable domain, in which reference TRBV7-3 and TRBJ1-5 provide the parts outside the CDR3, is GAGVSQTPSNKVTEKGKYVELRCDPISGHTALYWYRQSLGQGPEFLIYFQGTGAADDSGLPNDRFFAVRPEGSVSTLKIQRTERGDSAVYLCASSSKLINQPQHFGDGTRLSIL.

In its sample, this clonotype was seen many times. The chain joins TRBV12-3 or TRBV12-4 to TRBJ1-1; D remains ambiguous. V was trimmed by 6 bases and J by 11 bases, leaving 10 bases between them. The CDR3 sequence is 10 residues long. The CDR3 reads CASSQLEAFF. CDR3 nucleotides: TGTGCCAGCAGCCAACTGGAGGCTTTCTTT.

This clonotype has a handful of counts. The gene calls are TRBV7-2 and TRBJ2-7; 12 positions match TRBD2. Germline assignment: CDR1 SGHTA and CDR2 FQGNSA. This CDR3 has 18 residues. J gave up 4 bases and V 2 bases, and 12 bases lay outside the gene matches. This CDR3 reads CASSLTALRLAGAYEQYF. The CDR3 nucleotides are TGTGCCAGCAGCTTAACAGCCTTACGACTAGCGGGGGCTTACGAGCAGTACTTC.

This clonotype was counted at least ten times. CDR3 DNA: TGTGCTAGTGGTTCAGGACTAGTCCCATACAATGAGCAGTTCTTC. This codes for CASGSGLVPYNEQFF. This chain joins TRBV12-5 and TRBJ2-1, with 7 bases aligning to TRBD2. The germline CDR1 and CDR2 sequences are LGHNT and FRNRAP. This CDR3 comprises 15 residues. Trimming cost V 4 bases and J 4 bases; bases outside gene matches: 7. Combining the CDR3 with reference TRBV12-5 and TRBJ2-1 gives the whole variable domain DARVTQTPRHKVTEMGQEVTMRCQPILGHNTVFWYRQTMMQGLELLAYFRNRAPLDDSGMPKDRFSAEMPDATLATLKIQPSEPRDSAVYFCASGSGLVPYNEQFFGPGTRLTVL.

The chain joins TRBV20-1 to TRBJ2-1; TRBD2 matches 10 bases. Per germline, CDR1 DFQATT and CDR2 SNEGSKA (reference sequence). Trimming removed 3 bases from V and 8 bases from J; junction bases left unmatched: 7. The CDR3 runs to 14 residues. The CDR3 nucleotides are TGCAGTGCTAGTTCTAGCGGGAGTTTGGATGAGCAGTTCTTC. Protein product: CSASSSGSLDEQFF.

This clonotype was detected many times. The chain recombines TRBV2 with TRBJ2-4; no reliable D call. The length of the CDR3 is 14 residues. CDR1 is SNHLY and CDR2 is FYNNEI in the germline V gene. V was clipped by 0 bases and J by 0 bases, with 3 bases between them. In DNA, the CDR3 is TGTGCCAGCAGTGAAGCGCTAGCCAAAAACATTCAGTACTTC. Translation gives CASSEALAKNIQYF.

This clonotype was found many times. The chain carries TRBV27 and TRBJ2-1, with 12 bases fitting TRBD2. Looked up from germline, CDR1 is MNHEY and CDR2 is SMNVEV (reference sequence). J gave up 3 bases and V 4 bases, and 13 bases lay outside the gene matches. The CDR3 has 19 amino acids. CDR3 sequence (DNA): TGTGCCAGCAGTTCCCAGACTAGCGGGAGCTCAGATTTCTACAATGAGCAGTTCTTC. It translates to CASSSQTSGSSDFYNEQFF.

Many counts were recorded for this clonotype. The CDR3 region is CASSLGLAGFEQYF. The CDR3 DNA reads as TGTGCCAGCAGTTTGGGACTAGCGGGATTCGAGCAGTACTTC. The chain employs TRBV27 and TRBJ2-7; 13 bases fit TRBD2. This CDR3 comprises 14 residues. With V trimmed by 3 bases and J by 6 bases, 2 bases remained unmatched. Germline CDR1 and CDR2: MNHEY and SMNVEV (reference sequence).

This clonotype was seen just once. One end of the junction is discordant with germline, which a read error may explain. This chain connects TRBV19 to TRBJ2-7; tentative D call: TRBD2 (5 bases). The germline gives CDR1 LNHDA, CDR2 SQIVND (reference sequence). The CDR3 covers 13 residues. The CDR3 protein is CASSMLDSCEQYF. The CDR3 nucleotides are TGTGCCAGTAGTATGCTGGACTCCTGCGAGCAGTACTTC. Full variable domain (outside the CDR3, taken from reference TRBV19 and TRBJ2-7): DGGITQSPKYLFRKEGQNVTLSCEQNLNHDAMYWYRQDPGQGLRLIYYSQIVNDFQKGDIAEGYSVSREKKESFPLTVTSAQKNPTAFYLCASSMLDSCEQYFGPGTRLTVT.

This clonotype came up many times. The J gene is TRBJ2-5, the V gene TRBV7-9; TRBD1 might be the D (6 bases). The CDR3 extends over 14 amino acids. Trimming took 5 bases from V and 4 from J, leaving 14 bases between them. Germline assignment: CDR1 SEHNR and CDR2 FQNEAQ (reference sequence). The CDR3 nucleotides are TGTGCCAGCAGCAAACCACAGGGTCCAGAGACCCAGTACTTC. Amino acid sequence: CASSKPQGPETQYF.

Points on this clonotype: Since no conserved phenylalanine or tryptophan closes the CDR3, a read error is the likely cause. V gene TRBV7-9 combines with J gene TRBJ2-1, with D maybe TRBD2 (5 bases). The CDR3 totals 12 residues. Germline lookup yields CDR1 SEHNR and CDR2 FQNEAQ (reference sequence). V was clipped by 5 bases and J by 6 bases, with 8 bases between them. CDR3 sequence (DNA): TGTGCCAGCAGCCCAGGAGGCAATGAGCAGTTCCTC. Residues: CASSPGGNEQFL.

Only a few counts were recorded for this clonotype. This chain joins TRBV7-9 and TRBJ2-6; no clear D. V lost 7 bases, J lost 4 bases, and 8 bases lay in between. The length of the CDR3 is 13 residues. Germline CDR1 and CDR2: SEHNR and FQNEAQ (reference sequence). The CDR3 spells CASTSQGANVLTF. CDR3 DNA: TGTGCCAGCACCTCGCAAGGGGCCAACGTCCTGACTTTC.

This clonotype was seen many times. This chain joins TRBV2 and TRBJ2-5, with 9 positions matching TRBD1. Germline V lookup: CDR1 SNHLY, CDR2 FYNNEI. CDR3 length: 15 residues. Losses at the gene ends were 7 bases for V and 5 bases for J; bases not matched to a gene: 11. For the CDR3, the DNA is TGTGCCAGCAAACTCTCCGGGACAGGGAGTGAGACCCAGTACTTC. It specifies CASKLSGTGSETQYF.

This clonotype has just a few counts. This sequence joins TRBV6-2 or TRBV6-3 and TRBJ2-1, with D maybe TRBD2 (6 bases). Germline V gives CDR1 MNHEY, CDR2 SVGEGT. Trimming shortened V by 2 bases and J by 4 bases, and 21 bases separated the two germline ends. This CDR3 is 18 amino acids long. The CDR3 sequence: CASSYKILVAVVYNEQFF. In DNA, the CDR3 is TGTGCCAGCAGTTACAAGATCCTAGTAGCGGTGGTTTACAATGAGCAGTTCTTC.

This clonotype was seen ten or more times. The chain links TRBV7-9 to TRBJ2-1; 10 nucleotides agree with TRBD2. V lost 2 bases to trimming and J lost 9 bases; unmatched junction nucleotides: 10. This CDR3 contains 16 residues. CDR1 is SEHNR and CDR2 is FQNEAQ in the germline V gene (reference sequence). DNA for the CDR3: TGTGCCAGCAGCTTAATTAGCGGGAGGACGGGGGGTGAGCAGTTCTTC. Translated: CASSLISGRTGGEQFF.